The TCR beta chain described here comes from a study of blood T cell repertoires in COVID-19. Study summary: COVID-19 samples, acute and convalescent, were from the United States, Italy and Spain. From T cells, B-cell-depleted T cells, or PBMCs came the material, which was cDNA or gDNA.

Allocation to cohorts depended on clinical history reported by the participants. Here immunoSEQ multiplex PCR was the method, and the copy in TCRdb shows in-frame clones only, minus some. The sample yields under 500,000 clones, around 90% seen once. The CDR3 runs to 14 residues. Trimming left V 4 bases short and J 7 bases short, with 13 bases between. The germline gives CDR1 PRHDT, CDR2 FYEKMQ (reference sequence). The chain recombines TRBV13 with TRBJ2-2; tentatively, D is TRBD2 (5 bases). Material: PBMCs or T cells enriched from blood (not recorded which). This TCR was recovered from a woman aged 18-35 years with acute COVID-19. The CDR3: CASSSRTEGGELFF. The CDR3 DNA reads as TGTGCCAGCAGCTCCAGGACTGAGGGCGGGGAGCTGTTTTTT.